The clone carrying this T cell receptor beta chain was seen more than once but under ten times. This specimen comes from a study of control samples from healthy donors and cancer patients. The protocol was immunoSEQ multiplex PCR, while the TCRdb copy is restricted to in-frame clones and leaves out a portion. This table holds 60,000 to 70,000 clones, 84% found once. This receptor was taken from a woman between 45 and 65 years old with lung cancer. The sample was PBMCs.

The CDR3 DNA sequence: TGTGCCAGCAGTTTGACGACTTACGAGCAGTACTTC. It is translated as CASSLTTYEQYF. The chain is built from TRBV28 and TRBJ2-7; D is unclear. Germline CDR1 and CDR2: MDHEN and SYDVKM. There are 12 residues in the CDR3. V shed 3 bases and J shed 4 bases, with 7 bases lying between them. Based on the CDR3 plus reference TRBV28 and TRBJ2-7, the full variable domain is DVKVTQSSRYLVKRTGEKVFLECVQDMDHENMFWYRQDPGLGLRLIYFSYDVKMKEKGDIPEGYSVSREKKERFSLILESASTNQTSMYLCASSLTTYEQYFGPGTRLTVT.